This T cell receptor (beta chain) appears in the sequencing data of a study of blood T cell repertoires in COVID-19. About the research overall: Spain, Italy and the United States supplied samples that represented acute and convalescent COVID-19. In each case, the material was cDNA or gDNA derived from T cells, B-cell-depleted T cells, or PBMCs.

J lost 0 bases, V lost 5 bases, and 4 bases had no gene match. This CDR3 comprises 15 residues. The germline V gene encodes CDR1 LNHNV and CDR2 YYDKDF (reference sequence). Libraries were prepared by immunoSEQ multiplex PCR; TCRdb keeps only in-frame clonotypes and omits some of them. The sample consists of 350,000 to 450,000 clones, 85% of them appearing once. This chain joins TRBV15 and TRBJ2-3; 8 nucleotides agree with TRBD2. Material for sequencing was peripheral blood. The clonotype originates from a woman between 18 and 29 years old with acute or convalescent COVID-19. CDR3 in DNA: TGTGCCACCAGCTCTAGCGGGCATAGCACAGATACGCAGTATTTT. Translating gives CATSSSGHSTDTQYF.